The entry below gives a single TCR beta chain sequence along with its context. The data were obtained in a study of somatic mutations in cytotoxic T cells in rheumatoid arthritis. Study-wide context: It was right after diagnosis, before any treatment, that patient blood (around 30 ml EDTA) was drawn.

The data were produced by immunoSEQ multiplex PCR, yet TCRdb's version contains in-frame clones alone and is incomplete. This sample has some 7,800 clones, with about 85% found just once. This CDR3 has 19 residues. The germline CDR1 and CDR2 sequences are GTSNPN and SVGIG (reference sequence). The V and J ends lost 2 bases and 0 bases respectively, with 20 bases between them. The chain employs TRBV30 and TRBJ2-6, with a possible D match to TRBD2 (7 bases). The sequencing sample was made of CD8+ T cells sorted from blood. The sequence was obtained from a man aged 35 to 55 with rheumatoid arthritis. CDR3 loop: CAWSSTGGGRVSGANVLTF. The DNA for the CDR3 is TGTGCCTGGAGTTCCACAGGCGGGGGCAGGGTCTCTGGGGCCAACGTCCTGACTTTC.